There are many counts of the clone carrying this TCR beta chain. This sample is part of a study of T cells after yellow fever vaccination. A single record per CDR3 protein comes from TCRdb applying MiXCR to the 5' RACE reads. The table records 65,000 to 70,000 distinct CDR3 sequences, around 6.2% of them present only once. Germline assignment: CDR1 MGHRA and CDR2 YSYEKL. The ends were cut back, 0 bases at V and 5 bases at J, with 13 bases in the middle. The CDR3 sequence is 15 residues long. This chain connects TRBV4-1 to TRBJ2-5; the D is unclear. The sample here was CD4+ T cells sorted from PBMCs, taken roughly 15 days after the first yellow fever vaccination. This TCR derives from a man younger than 35 who received the YFV17D yellow fever vaccine. This CDR3 is CASSQDPLSRETQYF. CDR3 nucleotide sequence: TGCGCCAGCAGCCAAGACCCCCTCAGCCGGGAGACCCAGTACTTC.